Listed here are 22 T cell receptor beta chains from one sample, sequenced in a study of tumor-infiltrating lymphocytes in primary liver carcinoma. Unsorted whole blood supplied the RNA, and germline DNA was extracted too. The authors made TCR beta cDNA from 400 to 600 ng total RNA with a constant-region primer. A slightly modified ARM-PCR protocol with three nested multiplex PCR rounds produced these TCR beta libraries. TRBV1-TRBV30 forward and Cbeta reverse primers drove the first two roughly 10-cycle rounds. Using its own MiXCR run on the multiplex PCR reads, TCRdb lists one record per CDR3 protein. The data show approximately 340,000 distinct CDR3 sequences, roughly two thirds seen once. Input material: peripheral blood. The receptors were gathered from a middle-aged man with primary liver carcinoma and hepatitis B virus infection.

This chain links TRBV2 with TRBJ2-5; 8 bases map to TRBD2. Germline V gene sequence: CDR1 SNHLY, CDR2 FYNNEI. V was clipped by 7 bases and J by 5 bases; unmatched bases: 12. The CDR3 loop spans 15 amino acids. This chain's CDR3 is CASIQHSGGWETQYF. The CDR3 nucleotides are TGTGCCAGCATTCAACATTCGGGAGGGTGGGAGACCCAGTACTTC.

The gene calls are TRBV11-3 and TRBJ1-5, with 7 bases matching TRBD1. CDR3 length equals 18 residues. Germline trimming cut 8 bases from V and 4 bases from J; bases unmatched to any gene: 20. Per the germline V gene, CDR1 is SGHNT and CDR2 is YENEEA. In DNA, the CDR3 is TGTGCCAGCGGCCCCCCGGAGGTGGTAGCAGGGGGTAATCAGCCCCAGCATTTT. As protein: CASGPPEVVAGGNQPQHF.

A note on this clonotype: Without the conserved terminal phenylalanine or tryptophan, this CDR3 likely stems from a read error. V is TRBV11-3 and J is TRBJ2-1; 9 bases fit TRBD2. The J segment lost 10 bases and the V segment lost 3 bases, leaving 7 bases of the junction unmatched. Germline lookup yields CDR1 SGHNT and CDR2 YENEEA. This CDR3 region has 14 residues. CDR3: CASSFNSGSREQFL. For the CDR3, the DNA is TGTGCCAGCAGCTTTAATAGCGGGAGTAGGGAGCAGTTCCTT.

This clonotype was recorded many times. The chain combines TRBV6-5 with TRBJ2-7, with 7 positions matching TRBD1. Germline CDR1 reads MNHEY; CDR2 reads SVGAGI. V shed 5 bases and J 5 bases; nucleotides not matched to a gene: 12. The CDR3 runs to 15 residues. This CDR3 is CASSKFGTEVHEQYF. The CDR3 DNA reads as TGTGCCAGCAGTAAATTCGGGACAGAAGTCCACGAGCAGTACTTC.

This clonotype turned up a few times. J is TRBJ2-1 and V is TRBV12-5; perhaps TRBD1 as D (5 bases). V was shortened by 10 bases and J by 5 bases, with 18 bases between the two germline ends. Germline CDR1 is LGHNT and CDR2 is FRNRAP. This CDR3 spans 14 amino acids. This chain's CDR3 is CANALDKIDNEQFF. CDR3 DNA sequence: TGTGCTAATGCCCTGGACAAGATCGACAATGAGCAGTTCTTC.

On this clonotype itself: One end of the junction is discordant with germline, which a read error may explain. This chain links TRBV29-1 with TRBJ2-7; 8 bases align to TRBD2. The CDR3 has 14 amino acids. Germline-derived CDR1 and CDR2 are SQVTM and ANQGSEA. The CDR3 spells CSVISERGTYGQYF. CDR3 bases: TGCAGCGTCATCAGTGAGCGGGGGACCTACGGGCAGTACTTC.

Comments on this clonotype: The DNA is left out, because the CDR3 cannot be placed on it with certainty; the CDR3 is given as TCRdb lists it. The CDR3 loop reads CASSFYICSARDAGGRQYEQFF. J is TRBJ2-1 and V is TRBV11-2; TRBD2, the D gene given by the table, was not confirmed from the DNA. Germline V gene sequence: CDR1 SGHAT, CDR2 FQNNGV. From its first to its last residue, the CDR3 has 22 amino acids.

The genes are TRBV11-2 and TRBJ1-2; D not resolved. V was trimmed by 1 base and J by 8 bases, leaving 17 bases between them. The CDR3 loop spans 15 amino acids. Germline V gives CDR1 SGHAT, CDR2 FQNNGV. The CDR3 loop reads CASSLVDKLVWGYTF. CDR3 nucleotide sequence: TGTGCCAGCAGCTTAGTGGATAAGCTGGTGTGGGGCTACACCTTC.

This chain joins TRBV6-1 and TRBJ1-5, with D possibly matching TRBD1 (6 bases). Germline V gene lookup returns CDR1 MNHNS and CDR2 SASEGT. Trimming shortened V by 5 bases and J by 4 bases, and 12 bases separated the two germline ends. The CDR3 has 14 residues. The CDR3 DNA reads TGTGCCAGCAGTCTCAAGGGGGGAAATCAGCCCCAGCATTTT. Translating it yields CASSLKGGNQPQHF.

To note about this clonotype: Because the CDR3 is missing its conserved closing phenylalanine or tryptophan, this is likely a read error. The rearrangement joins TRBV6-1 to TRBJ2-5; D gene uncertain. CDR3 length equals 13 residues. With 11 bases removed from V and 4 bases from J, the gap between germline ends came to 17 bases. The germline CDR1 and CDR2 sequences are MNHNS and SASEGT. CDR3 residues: CACTPGLSETQYS. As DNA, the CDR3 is TGTGCCTGCACACCCGGGCTTTCAGAGACCCAGTACTCC.

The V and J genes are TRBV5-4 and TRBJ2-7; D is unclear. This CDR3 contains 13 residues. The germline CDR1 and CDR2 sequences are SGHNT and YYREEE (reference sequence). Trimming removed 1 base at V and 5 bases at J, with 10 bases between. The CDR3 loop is CASSLPDNHEQYF. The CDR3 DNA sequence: TGTGCCAGCAGCTTGCCAGACAACCACGAGCAGTACTTC.

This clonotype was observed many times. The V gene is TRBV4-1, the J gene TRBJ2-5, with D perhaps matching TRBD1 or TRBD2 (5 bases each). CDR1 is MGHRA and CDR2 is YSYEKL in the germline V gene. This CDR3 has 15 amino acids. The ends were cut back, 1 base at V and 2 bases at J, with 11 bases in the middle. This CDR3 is CASSQGRGVQETQYF. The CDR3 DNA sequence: TGCGCCAGCAGCCAAGGAAGAGGGGTTCAAGAGACCCAGTACTTC.

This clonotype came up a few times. DNA of the CDR3: TGCGCCAGCAGCTTCGGGACCGCAGGCAATGAGCAGTTCTTC. Protein sequence: CASSFGTAGNEQFF. V and J are TRBV5-1 and TRBJ2-1; D possibly uses TRBD1 or TRBD2 (5 bases each). The CDR3 has 14 residues. Germline loops: CDR1 SGHRS, CDR2 YFSETQ. V was shortened by 2 bases and J by 6 bases, with 12 bases between the two germline ends.

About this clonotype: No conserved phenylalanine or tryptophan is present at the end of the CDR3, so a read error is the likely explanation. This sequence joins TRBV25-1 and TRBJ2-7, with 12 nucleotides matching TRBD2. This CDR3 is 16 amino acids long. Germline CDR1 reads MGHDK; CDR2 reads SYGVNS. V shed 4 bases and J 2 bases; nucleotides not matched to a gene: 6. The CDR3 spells CASSGRLAGGPYEQYL. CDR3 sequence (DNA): TGTGCCAGCAGTGGGAGGCTAGCGGGAGGGCCCTACGAGCAGTACTTA.

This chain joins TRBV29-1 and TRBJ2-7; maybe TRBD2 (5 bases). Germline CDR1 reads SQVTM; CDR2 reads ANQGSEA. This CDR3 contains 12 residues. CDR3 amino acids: CSAGEGVYEQYF. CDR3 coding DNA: TGCAGTGCGGGTGAAGGAGTCTACGAGCAGTACTTC.

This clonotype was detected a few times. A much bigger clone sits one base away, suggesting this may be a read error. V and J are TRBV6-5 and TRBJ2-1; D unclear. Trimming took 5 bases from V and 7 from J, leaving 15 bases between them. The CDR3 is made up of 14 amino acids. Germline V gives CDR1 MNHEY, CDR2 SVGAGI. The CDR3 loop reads CASSHSGFRNEQFF. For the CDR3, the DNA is TGTGCCAGCAGTCATTCCGGCTTCCGAAATGAGCAGTTCTTC.

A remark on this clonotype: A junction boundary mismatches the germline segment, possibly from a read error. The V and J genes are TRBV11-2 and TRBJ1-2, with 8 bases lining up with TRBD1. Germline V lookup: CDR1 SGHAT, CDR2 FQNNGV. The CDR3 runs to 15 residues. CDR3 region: CASSLDQGAGYVYTF. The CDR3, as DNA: TGTGCCAGCAGCTTAGACCAGGGGGCTGGCTATGTCTACACTTTC.

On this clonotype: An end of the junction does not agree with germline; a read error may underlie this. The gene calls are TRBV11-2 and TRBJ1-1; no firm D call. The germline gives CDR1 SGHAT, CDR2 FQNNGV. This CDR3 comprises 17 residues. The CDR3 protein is CANSLVLLSMGGTEAFF. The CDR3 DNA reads TGTGCCAACAGCTTAGTCCTCTTAAGCATGGGTGGCACTGAAGCTTTCTTT. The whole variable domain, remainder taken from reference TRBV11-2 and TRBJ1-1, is EAGVAQSPRYKIIEKRQSVAFWCNPISGHATLYWYQQILGQGPKLLIQFQNNGVVDDSQLPKDRFSAERLKGVDSTLKIQPAKLEDSAVYLCANSLVLLSMGGTEAFFGQGTRLTVV.

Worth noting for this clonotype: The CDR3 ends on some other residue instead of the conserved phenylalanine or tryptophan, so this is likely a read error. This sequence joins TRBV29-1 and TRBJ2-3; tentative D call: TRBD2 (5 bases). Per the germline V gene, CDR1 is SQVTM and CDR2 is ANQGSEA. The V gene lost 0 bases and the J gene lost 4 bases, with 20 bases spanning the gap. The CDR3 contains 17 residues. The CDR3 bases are TGCAGCGTTGAAGATCCAGTCGGGATGGCCGTGGCAGATACGCAGTATTCT. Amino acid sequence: CSVEDPVGMAVADTQYS.

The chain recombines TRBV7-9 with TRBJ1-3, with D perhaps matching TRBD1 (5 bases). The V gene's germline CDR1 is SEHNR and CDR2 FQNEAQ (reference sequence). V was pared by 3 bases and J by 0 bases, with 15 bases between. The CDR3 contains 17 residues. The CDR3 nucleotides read TGTGCCAGCAGCTTCGCTCGTTCAGGGAACTCTGGAAACACCATATATTTT. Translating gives CASSFARSGNSGNTIYF.

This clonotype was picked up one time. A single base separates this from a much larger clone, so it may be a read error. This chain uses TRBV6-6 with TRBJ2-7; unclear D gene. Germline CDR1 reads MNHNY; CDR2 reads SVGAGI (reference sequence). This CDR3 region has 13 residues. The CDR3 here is CVSSYSIGYEQYF. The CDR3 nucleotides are TGTGTCAGCAGTTACTCGATAGGTTACGAGCAGTACTTC.

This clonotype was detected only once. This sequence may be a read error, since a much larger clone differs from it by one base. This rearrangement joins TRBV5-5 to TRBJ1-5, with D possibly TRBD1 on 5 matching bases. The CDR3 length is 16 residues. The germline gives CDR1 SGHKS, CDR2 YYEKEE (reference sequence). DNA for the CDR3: TGTGCCTGCAGCTTGTGGGCAGGGCAGGAGTATCAGCCCCAGCATTTT. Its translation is CACSLWAGQEYQPQHF.